The clone carrying this T cell receptor (beta chain) came up a few times. The CDR3 spans 15 residues. Germline assignment: CDR1 GTSNPN and CDR2 SVGIG (reference sequence). Trimming stripped 4 bases from V and 2 bases from J, with 14 bases between. In the authors' methods: Amplification of reference gene primers was used by the study to estimate nucleated cell counts. Repertoires were generated with immunoSEQ multiplex PCR, while TCRdb's copy carries only in-frame clones and drops some. The V and J calls and clone size are taken from that table; D and trimming were inferred from the DNA. In the table there are almost 95,000 clones, roughly four fifths of which are singletons. The data belong to a study of blood T cell repertoires in COVID-19. Looking at the study overall: Italy, Spain and the United States were the sources of the convalescent and acute COVID-19 samples. Sample material is recorded as cDNA or gDNA derived from T cells, B-cell-depleted T cells, or PBMCs.

J is TRBJ2-2 and V is TRBV30; a weak D match, TRBD2 (6 bases). The sequenced material came from peripheral blood. The sequence was collected from a man in his sixties with acute or convalescent COVID-19. CDR3 coding DNA: TGTGCCTGGACTAGCGTTGGGGTAAACACCGGGGAGCTGTTTTTT. Translating gives CAWTSVGVNTGELFF.